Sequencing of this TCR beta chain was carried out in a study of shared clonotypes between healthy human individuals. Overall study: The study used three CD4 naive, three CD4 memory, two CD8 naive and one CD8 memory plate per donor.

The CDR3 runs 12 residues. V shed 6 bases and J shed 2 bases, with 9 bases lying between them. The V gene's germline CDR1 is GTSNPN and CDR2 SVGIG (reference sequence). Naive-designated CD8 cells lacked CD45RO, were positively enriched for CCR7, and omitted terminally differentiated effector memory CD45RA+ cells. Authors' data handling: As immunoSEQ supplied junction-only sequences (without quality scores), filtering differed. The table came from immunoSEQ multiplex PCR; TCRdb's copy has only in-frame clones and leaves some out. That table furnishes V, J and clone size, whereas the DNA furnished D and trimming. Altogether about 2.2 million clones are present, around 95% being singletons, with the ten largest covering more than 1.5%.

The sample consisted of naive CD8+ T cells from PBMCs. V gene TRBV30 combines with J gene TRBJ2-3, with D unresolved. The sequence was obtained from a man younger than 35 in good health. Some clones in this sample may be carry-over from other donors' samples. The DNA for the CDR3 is TGTGCCTGCCGATCTCCCACAGATACGCAGTATTTT. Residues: CACRSPTDTQYF. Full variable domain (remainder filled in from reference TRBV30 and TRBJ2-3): SQTIHQWPATLVQPVGSPLSLECTVEGTSNPNLYWYRQAAGRGLQLLFYSVGIGQISSEVPQNLSASRPQDRQFILSSKKLLLSDSGFYLCACRSPTDTQYFGPGTRLTVL.